The 18 T cell receptor beta chains in this list originate from one sample, sequenced in a study of neurological immune-mediated disorders. MiXCR, run by TCRdb on the 5' RACE reads, gives a single entry per CDR3 protein. This sample carries 65,000 to 70,000 distinct CDR3 sequences, about 4% of them seen once, and the ten largest clones take roughly 2.7%. Sequencing used PBMCs. Every receptor here comes from a man aged 50-59 years with multiple sclerosis.

The V call is TRBV4-2, the J call TRBJ1-1; D uncertain. In germline, CDR1 is LGHNA, CDR2 YNFKEQ. Trimming took off 4 bases at V and 1 base at J, with 4 bases between the two ends. CDR3 length: 12 residues. In nucleotides, the CDR3 is TGTGCCAGCAGCCCTAGGAACACTGAAGCTTTCTTT. This gives the protein CASSPRNTEAFF.

This clonotype was recorded a few times. The chain couples TRBV5-1 to TRBJ2-3, with 11 bases identical to TRBD1. The CDR3 is 15 amino acids. V dropped 4 bases and J dropped 4; count of bases not matched to a gene: 5. In germline, CDR1 is SGHRS, CDR2 YFSETQ. CDR3 protein: CASSRGQGGADTQYF. The DNA for the CDR3 is TGCGCCAGCAGCCGGGGACAGGGGGGCGCAGATACGCAGTATTTT.

This clonotype was recorded a few times. Just one base apart from a much larger clone, this may be a read error. The rearrangement uses TRBV5-5 and TRBJ1-1; a possible D gene is TRBD1 (5 bases). Germline V gene sequence: CDR1 SGHKS, CDR2 YYEKEE (reference sequence). Deletions cut 1 base from V and 11 bases from J, with 12 bases between. This CDR3 has 12 amino acids. The CDR3 is CASSLTSDTAFF. DNA for the CDR3: TGTGCCAGCAGCTTGACGTCGGACACGGCTTTCTTT.

This clonotype was picked up many times. This chain links TRBV5-6 with TRBJ2-5, with D possibly being TRBD1 (5 bases). CDR1 SGHDT and CDR2 YYEEEE come from the germline V gene. The CDR3 has 14 amino acids. Trimming took off 1 base at V and 3 bases at J, with 10 bases between the two ends. The CDR3 region is CASSLYAGKETQYF. DNA of the CDR3: TGTGCCAGCAGCTTGTATGCAGGGAAAGAGACCCAGTACTTC. Using reference TRBV5-6 and TRBJ2-5 for the parts outside the CDR3, the full variable domain is DAGVTQSPTHLIKTRGQQVTLRCSPKSGHDTVSWYQQALGQGPQFIFQYYEEEERQRGNFPDRFSGHQFPNYSSELNVNALLLGDSALYLCASSLYAGKETQYFGPGTRLLVL.

This clonotype was seen at least ten times. The chain uses TRBV2 and TRBJ2-1; D gene unclear. Looked up from germline, CDR1 is SNHLY and CDR2 is FYNNEI. This CDR3 has 11 amino acids. The V and J ends lost 3 bases and 9 bases respectively, with 6 bases between them. The CDR3 DNA reads as TGTGCCAGCAGTGACCCCCGTGAGCAGTTCTTC. This translates into CASSDPREQFF.

The chain combines TRBV3-1 with TRBJ1-6, with TRBD1 matching over 11 bases. The germline gives CDR1 LGHDT, CDR2 YNNKEL (reference sequence). This CDR3 is 17 amino acids long. After removal of 6 bases from V and 9 bases from J, the junction contained 13 bases not matched to a gene. The CDR3 protein is CASSHINSGTGGSPLHF. The CDR3 DNA sequence: TGTGCCAGCAGTCACATTAACTCGGGGACAGGGGGTTCACCCCTCCACTTT.

This clonotype showed up many times. The chain combines TRBV10-2 with TRBJ2-2; D call uncertain. The CDR3 loop spans 11 amino acids. Germline assignment: CDR1 WSHSY and CDR2 SAAADI. V lost 3 bases to trimming and J lost 4 bases, with 0 bases between them. CDR3 amino acids: CASSDTGELFF. CDR3 in DNA: TGCGCCAGCAGTGACACCGGGGAGCTGTTTTTT.

At least ten counts were recorded for this clonotype. The chain uses TRBV6-5 and TRBJ1-6; perhaps TRBD1 as D (5 bases). CDR3 size: 17 residues. V lost 2 bases and J lost 5, with 16 bases in between. CDR1 is MNHEY and CDR2 is SVGAGI in the germline V gene. The CDR3 nucleotides are TGTGCCAGCAGTTACCCAGACCCCGCAGGGAATAATTCACCCCTCCACTTT. Its translation: CASSYPDPAGNNSPLHF.

This clonotype was seen repeatedly, ten times or more. This chain joins TRBV29-1 and TRBJ1-3; D not resolved. The V gene lost 6 bases and the J gene lost 0 bases, with 9 bases spanning the gap. Germline values: CDR1 SQVTM, CDR2 ANQGSEA. This CDR3 comprises 13 residues. The DNA of the CDR3 is TGCAGCGTGGCACAGAGCTCTGGAAACACCATATATTTT. It yields the protein CSVAQSSGNTIYF.

This clonotype has at least ten counts. V gene TRBV4-1 combines with J gene TRBJ1-5; 10 nucleotides agree with TRBD1. The CDR3 runs to 16 residues. Germline V CDR1 and CDR2: MGHRA, YSYEKL. J lost 5 bases, V lost 4 bases, and 8 bases had no gene match. The CDR3 region has the DNA TGCGCCAGCAGCCGAGAGGGGACAGGGGACCATCAGCCCCAGCATTTT. This sequence encodes CASSREGTGDHQPQHF.

This clonotype was observed at least ten times. The gene calls are TRBV12-3 or TRBV12-4 and TRBJ2-5, with TRBD2 matching 14 bases. This CDR3 spans 16 amino acids. Trimming at V came to 3 bases and at J to 1 base, leaving 1 base not matched to a gene. CDR3 DNA: TGTGCCAGCAGTTTTGGACTAGCGGGGGGCCAAGAGACCCAGTACTTC. Translating gives CASSFGLAGGQETQYF.

This clonotype has a handful of counts. The gene calls are TRBV7-9 and TRBJ2-3; 10 bases agree with TRBD2. The CDR3 has 15 residues. V dropped 8 bases and J dropped 1; count of bases not matched to a gene: 6. Germline CDR1 is SEHNR and CDR2 is FQNEAQ (reference sequence). CDR3 sequence: CASAGGTSGTDTQYF. The DNA of the CDR3 is TGTGCCAGCGCCGGGGGGACTAGCGGCACAGATACGCAGTATTTT.

The rearrangement links TRBV7-2 to TRBJ1-1; a weak D match, TRBD1 (6 bases). This CDR3 is built from 12 residues. V gave up 1 base and J gave up 8 bases, with 8 bases separating them. Germline CDR1 is SGHTA and CDR2 is FQGNSA. CDR3 nucleotide sequence: TGTGCCAGCAGCTTAGATAGGGGGGAAGCTTTCTTT. Protein sequence: CASSLDRGEAFF.

This clonotype was counted many times. V is TRBV5-5 and J is TRBJ2-3, with unresolved D. V gave up 1 base and J gave up 3 bases, with 12 bases separating them. Germline V lookup: CDR1 SGHKS, CDR2 YYEKEE (reference sequence). The CDR3 covers 15 residues. CDR3 residues: CASSLRVFGTDTQYF. The CDR3 bases are TGTGCCAGCAGCTTGAGGGTTTTCGGGACAGATACGCAGTATTTT.

This clonotype appeared many times. CDR3 in DNA: TGTGCCAGCAGTTCGGGACAGGGGGGTGGCTACACCTTC. It yields the protein CASSSGQGGGYTF. V is TRBV28 and J is TRBJ1-2; 11 bases fit TRBD1. V shed 4 bases and J 7 bases; nucleotides not matched to a gene: 2. Germline-derived CDR1 and CDR2 are MDHEN and SYDVKM. The CDR3 spans 13 residues.

This clonotype appeared many times. J is TRBJ2-1 and V is TRBV5-5, with 8 bases fitting TRBD2. The CDR3 spans 15 residues. V trimming: 2 bases; J trimming: 7 bases; junction bases outside the gene matches: 8. Germline-derived CDR1 and CDR2 are SGHKS and YYEKEE (reference sequence). The DNA for the CDR3 is TGTGCCAGCAGCTTCGACGGGGGGGCCACGAATGAGCAGTTCTTC. This codes for CASSFDGGATNEQFF.

This clonotype was counted many times. The V and J genes are TRBV15 and TRBJ2-1, with D tentatively TRBD1 (6 bases). The CDR3 contains 13 residues. Per germline, CDR1 LNHNV and CDR2 YYDKDF (reference sequence). V was shortened by 3 bases and J by 7 bases, with 10 bases between the two germline ends. The CDR3 here is CATSRAGTNEQFF. For the CDR3, the DNA is TGTGCCACCAGCAGGGCCGGGACAAATGAGCAGTTCTTC.

This sequence joins TRBV7-2 and TRBJ2-1; TRBD2 matches 7 bases. Germline values: CDR1 SGHTA, CDR2 FQGNSA. The V segment lost 6 bases and the J segment 6 bases; nucleotides outside the gene matches: 11. The CDR3 loop spans 15 amino acids. This CDR3 is CASSLIRDYANEQFF. In nucleotides, the CDR3 is TGTGCCAGCAGTCTGATCCGGGACTACGCCAATGAGCAGTTCTTC.